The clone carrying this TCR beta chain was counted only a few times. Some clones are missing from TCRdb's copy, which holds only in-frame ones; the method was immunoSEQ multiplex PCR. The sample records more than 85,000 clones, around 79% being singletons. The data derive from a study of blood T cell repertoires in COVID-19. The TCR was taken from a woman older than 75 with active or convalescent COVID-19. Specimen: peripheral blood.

Here the CDR3 reads CASSPPAWTGELFF. Written as DNA, the CDR3 is TGTGCCAGCAGCCCCCCCGCGTGGACCGGGGAGCTGTTTTTT. The V gene is TRBV5-4, the J gene TRBJ2-2; D is uncertain. Trimming shortened V by 4 bases and J by 5 bases, and 12 bases separated the two germline ends. Germline-derived CDR1 and CDR2 are SGHNT and YYREEE (reference sequence). The CDR3 has 14 residues.